The rows below give T cell receptor beta chains drawn from one sample of a study of blood T cell repertoires in COVID-19. The table came from immunoSEQ multiplex PCR; TCRdb's copy has only in-frame clones and leaves some out. The sample lists under 95,000 clones; around 87% were seen once. The sample consisted of peripheral blood. These receptor sequences come from a human donor with acute or convalescent COVID-19. The donor label of this sample is uncertain. CDR3s include the opening cysteine and the closing phenylalanine or tryptophan. A D gene is named only where the DNA matches it firmly.

TRBJ2-2 | TRBV24-1 | TRBD1 | CATSDLSRDRGLNTGELFF
TRBJ2-7 | TRBV2 | - | CASNPGWGSYEQYF
TRBJ1-4 | TRBV6-5 | TRBD1 | CASSYALGTGGEKLFF
TRBJ1-5 | TRBV5-6 | - | CASSFRGSNQPQHF
TRBJ1-2 | TRBV28 | - | CASSAPRGAYGYTF
TRBJ2-7 | TRBV19 | TRBD1 | CASKGTGGLGEQYF
TRBJ2-1 | TRBV9 | TRBD2 | CASSTSGGAADEQFF
TRBJ2-2 | TRBV27 | - | CASTPARGNTGELFF
TRBJ1-2 | TRBV18 | TRBD1 | CASSPQGAPNYGYTF
TRBJ1-6 | TRBV7-8 | TRBD1 | CASSPMRDRGSPLHF
TRBJ2-1 | TRBV30 | TRBD2 | CACGTSGGYNEQFF
TRBJ1-5 | TRBV5-8 | - | CASSWARAARPQHF
TRBJ2-5 | TRBV15 | TRBD2 | CATSKSGGAVETQYF
TRBJ2-5 | TRBV7-3 | TRBD1 | CASSLGQGLQETQYF
TRBJ2-3 | TRBV5-4 | TRBD2 | CASSRGLGRDTQYF
TRBJ1-2 | TRBV4-2 | - | CASSQGAGADYGYTF
TRBJ1-2 | TRBV9 | TRBD1 | CASSPGTAYGYTF
TRBJ1-2 | TRBV11-3 | TRBD1 | CASSLGGTGRVYGYTF
TRBJ1-2 | TRBV6-5 | TRBD1 | CASSYSDRAVGGYTF
TRBJ1-2 | TRBV5-1 | - | CASSLVPGGLDGYTF
TRBJ1-3 | TRBV19 | - | CATQAVNSGNTIYF
TRBJ2-2 | TRBV5-1 | - | CASSLYGASNTGELFF
TRBJ1-4 | TRBV7-9 | - | CASSLRTTNEKLFF
TRBJ1-3 | TRBV10-3 | - | CAISVQGQPSTIYF
TRBJ2-7 | TRBV10-3 | - | CAISRGSSLSSYEQYF
TRBJ1-2 | TRBV28 | - | CASSPAGSSYGYTF
TRBJ1-6 | TRBV2 | TRBD1 | CASTRSDRIYNSPLHF
TRBJ2-7 | TRBV28 | - | CASSLWVQGSYEQYF
TRBJ2-3 | TRBV4-2 | - | CASSPDSYTDTQYF
TRBJ1-4 | TRBV5-4 | - | CASSLAGTTNEKLFF
TRBJ2-7 | TRBV11-3 | TRBD1 | CASTSGGPGGCYEQYF
TRBJ2-3 | TRBV19 | TRBD2 | CASSMRFERGDTQYF
TRBJ2-2 | TRBV5-1 | TRBD1 | CASSQGGQGNRGELFF
TRBJ2-6 | TRBV2 | TRBD1 | CASSPGKGAGANVLTF
TRBJ2-3 | TRBV5-6 | TRBD2 | CASSLGLGKDTQYF
TRBJ2-1 | TRBV7-6 | - | CASSRGLGEYNEQFF
TRBJ2-7 | TRBV12-3/TRBV12-4 | - | CASSYGGSYEQYF
TRBJ1-2 | TRBV6-5 | TRBD1 | CASSSGQGRGYTF
TRBJ1-4 | TRBV7-9 | - | CASSLDAGRGNEKLFF
TRBJ1-1 | TRBV5-6 | TRBD1 | CASSRLDRDHTEAFF
TRBJ1-5 | TRBV6-5 | - | CASTTGRGGNQPQHF
TRBJ1-2 | TRBV29-1 | - | CSVEDRRPGRDTF
TRBJ2-7 | TRBV5-1 | - | CASSLGGGAGYEQYF
TRBJ1-3 | TRBV5-1 | - | CASSRTISGNTIYF
TRBJ2-1 | TRBV18 | TRBD2 | CASSPLAGSSYNEQFF
TRBJ2-7 | TRBV19 | - | CASSLSDGLSYEQYF
TRBJ2-2 | TRBV7-3 | TRBD1 | CASRDRNTGELFF
TRBJ1-5 | TRBV9 | - | CASSVGPVNQPQHF
TRBJ1-5 | TRBV6-5 | - | CASTGYSNQPQHF
TRBJ2-5 | TRBV24-1 | - | CATTARERETQYF